What follows describes a single TCR beta chain. This record comes from a study of T cell changes during pregnancy in multiple sclerosis. Sequenced by immunoSEQ multiplex PCR; TCRdb stores in-frame clones only, minus some. The sample gives about 51,000 clones, 93% of which show up once; around 1.9% is in the top ten. Germline V gene sequence: CDR1 SQVTM, CDR2 ANQGSEA. The CDR3 consists of 15 residues. V dropped 3 bases and J dropped 2 bases, with 13 bases sitting between them. The chain links TRBV29-1 to TRBJ2-2; D gene unclear. This specimen consisted of peripheral blood, obtained in the second trimester of pregnancy. The clonotype originates from a female donor with multiple sclerosis, enrolled in a pregnancy study. This CDR3 is CSVDARLLNTGELFF. The CDR3 DNA reads TGCAGCGTTGACGCGCGGCTACTAAACACCGGGGAGCTGTTTTTT.